This T cell receptor beta chain was identified in a study of OX40 agonist ivuxolimab in advanced cancers. About the study as a whole: Ivuxolimab, which targeted the costimulatory receptor OX40 (CD134), was an agonistic, fully human IgG2 monoclonal antibody. Intravenous ivuxolimab was administered to patients every 2 weeks at six dose levels: 0.01, 0.1, 0.3, 1.5, 3 and 10 mg/kg. Of the approximately 54 patients in dose escalation, 19 had hepatocellular carcinoma, some 15 had melanoma, 9 had renal cell carcinoma and 9 had head and neck cancer. In the dose-escalation cohort, 82.7% of patients were male, and the mean age was about 55 years, with a range of roughly 20 to 79. Patients were allowed to have had prior anti-PD-1, anti-PD-L1 or anti-CTLA-4 therapy, and 40% to 45% of the dose-escalation patients had been treated with checkpoint inhibitors. Partial responses were achieved by three dose-escalation patients, of whom one had hepatocellular carcinoma and two had cutaneous melanoma. Peripheral TCRbeta sequencing aimed to test whether ivuxolimab altered TCR sequence diversity and caused clonal T-cell expansion. The paper describes the monotherapy dose-escalation part (N = 52 patients) of the phase I trial of ivuxolimab. General study outcomes and caveats: On average, CD8+ T cells showed more expanded clones than CD4+ T cells after ivuxolimab. At doses of 0.1 to 3.0 mg/kg, clonal expansion of both CD4+ and CD8+ blood T cells was observed from baseline to week 6. In the 0.1-3.0 mg/kg groups, partial responders were among the patients with the lowest normalized peripheral clonal expansion, particularly in CD8+ T cells. The antigen specificity of the peripheral T cells that underwent clonal expansion was not determined. Low levels of normalized T-cell clonal expansion were also shown by some nonresponding patients.

For sequencing of the TCRbeta CDR3 region, genomic DNA was extracted from the sorted cells. The immunoSEQ Assay was used for sequencing of TCRbeta CDR3 regions. The table was pulled from immuneACCESS by TCRdb, which kept in-frame rearrangements only. Such tables lose some clones; where checked, under half of the loss comes from unresolved V genes, and the rest has no known cause. This sample lists 70,000 to 95,000 clones; 94% were detected once. Of the sample, around 20% is held by the ten largest clones. The germline V gene (reference sequence) provides CDR1 LNHDA and CDR2 SQIVND. V is pruned by 7 bases and J by 7 bases, leaving 10 bases of the junction without a gene match. Measured from the cysteine to the phenylalanine, the CDR3 is 16 residues long. Only the CDR3 DNA is retained, 48 bases long and in frame from the first base. The trial excluded patients who had a history of autoimmune disease or were on systemic immunosuppression. Peripheral blood for TCR sequencing was collected from all dose cohorts at baseline, on cycle 4 day 1, and on cycle 7 day 1. Samples came from an open-label, multicenter, first-in-human phase I dose-escalation trial of ivuxolimab. The trial enrolled adults with locally advanced or metastatic head and neck squamous cell, hepatocellular, melanoma or renal cell carcinoma. CD4+ and CD8+ T cells were sorted separately from peripheral blood before TCR sequencing.

As concerns this clone: The clone's antigen remains unknown. Base qualities are not at hand, and no much larger clone is one base apart.

Recombination linked TRBV19 to TRBJ2-1; 13 nucleotides in the junction match TRBD2. The receptor's source is an adult with an advanced solid tumor such as melanoma, head and neck, liver or kidney cancer. The sequenced sample was CD4+ or CD8+ T cells sorted from blood, obtained in a trial of the OX40 agonist ivuxolimab. The sequenced DNA: TGTGCCAGTACCCAACCAGGACTAGCGGGAGTGAATGAGCAGTTCTTC. Translation gives CASTQPGLAGVNEQFF.